Included here is one TCR beta chain sequence, with context. The antigen remains unidentified. Data came from immunoSEQ multiplex PCR; TCRdb stores just in-frame clones and leaves some out. The profile shows 45,000 to 50,000 clones, about nine tenths of them singletons. These data belong to a study of PD-L1 blockade in urothelial cancer. Looking at the study overall: Bladder-origin urothelial cancer in males described most of the roughly 30 patients.

The study's findings and limits: Tumor-linked clones in blood grew more by 3 weeks in durable-benefit patients.

Material: PBMCs, obtained around atezolizumab (anti-PD-L1) treatment. The clonotype originates from a man aged 80 or over with urothelial cancer.

The CDR3 sequence is CASIPLAGQANSGNTIYF. For the CDR3, the DNA is TGTGCCAGTATACCCCTGGCTGGGCAGGCCAACTCTGGAAACACCATATATTTT. The chain has TRBV19 and TRBJ1-3; D unclear. Germline CDR1 reads LNHDA; CDR2 reads SQIVND (reference sequence). CDR3 length: 18 residues. Trimming stripped 7 bases from V and 0 bases from J, with 22 bases between.